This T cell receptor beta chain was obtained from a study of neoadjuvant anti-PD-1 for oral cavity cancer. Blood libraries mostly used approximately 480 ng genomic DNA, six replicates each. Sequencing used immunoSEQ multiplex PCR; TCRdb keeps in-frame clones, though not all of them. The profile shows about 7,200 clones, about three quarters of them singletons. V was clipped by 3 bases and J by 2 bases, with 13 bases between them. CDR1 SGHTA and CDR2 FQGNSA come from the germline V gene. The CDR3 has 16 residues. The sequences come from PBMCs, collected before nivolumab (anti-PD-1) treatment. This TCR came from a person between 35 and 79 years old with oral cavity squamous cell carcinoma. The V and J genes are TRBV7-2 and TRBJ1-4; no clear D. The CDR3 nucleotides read TGTGCCAGCAGCTTCTTTGGGCCGGGGACTAATGAAAAACTGTTTTTT. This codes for CASSFFGPGTNEKLFF.